This TCR beta chain was obtained from a study of cytomegalovirus exposure and HLA in healthy donors. Study outcomes and limitations: A classifier reportedly called cytomegalovirus status with high sensitivity and specificity. Whilst most TCR sequences proved rare, a subset of public TCRs occurred across many donors. Altogether, about 160 TCR beta chains were recorded as cytomegalovirus-associated. Subsequent analysis showed first-cohort TCR clusters tending to co-occur in some 110 validation repertoires.

Points on this clone: Its antigen remains unknown.

The length of the CDR3 is 14 residues. Trimming pared 5 bases from V and 4 bases from J, leaving 15 bases between. CDR1 MNHNS and CDR2 SASEGT come from the germline V gene. Using immunoSEQ multiplex PCR, the repertoire was profiled, and TCRdb retains in-frame clones only, with some absent. This sample carries a few hundred thousand clones, roughly 85% of them seen once, and the ten largest clones take 1%. Specimen: PBMCs. The chain recombines TRBV6-1 with TRBJ2-7; D remains ambiguous. The TCR was taken from a young woman in good health and CMV-seronegative. DNA of the CDR3: TGTGCCAGCAGTTCAACAACCCCTCTTTACGAGCAGTACTTC. As protein: CASSSTTPLYEQYF.